The TCR beta chain under discussion was sequenced for a study of OX40 agonist ivuxolimab in advanced cancers. Study-level information: Partial responses occurred in three patients (one hepatocellular carcinoma, two cutaneous melanoma).

V gave up 5 bases and J gave up 7 bases; unmatched junction bases: 18. The CDR3 totals 18 residues. Germline values: CDR1 PRHDT, CDR2 FYEKMQ (reference sequence). Profiling relied on immunoSEQ multiplex PCR, and the TCRdb table lists in-frame clones only, not all of them. The top ten clones hold around 10% of a sample with some 43,000 clones, just under 95% of them seen once. This chain links TRBV13 with TRBJ1-2; 11 nucleotides agree with TRBD1. The TCR originated in an adult with an advanced solid tumor such as melanoma, head and neck, liver or kidney cancer. The specimen comprised CD4+ or CD8+ T cells sorted from blood, sampled in a trial of the OX40 agonist ivuxolimab. The chain's CDR3 is CASSPTGTGGGINTGYTF. CDR3 coding DNA: TGTGCCAGCAGCCCCACCGGGACAGGGGGTGGAATAAACACTGGCTACACCTTC.